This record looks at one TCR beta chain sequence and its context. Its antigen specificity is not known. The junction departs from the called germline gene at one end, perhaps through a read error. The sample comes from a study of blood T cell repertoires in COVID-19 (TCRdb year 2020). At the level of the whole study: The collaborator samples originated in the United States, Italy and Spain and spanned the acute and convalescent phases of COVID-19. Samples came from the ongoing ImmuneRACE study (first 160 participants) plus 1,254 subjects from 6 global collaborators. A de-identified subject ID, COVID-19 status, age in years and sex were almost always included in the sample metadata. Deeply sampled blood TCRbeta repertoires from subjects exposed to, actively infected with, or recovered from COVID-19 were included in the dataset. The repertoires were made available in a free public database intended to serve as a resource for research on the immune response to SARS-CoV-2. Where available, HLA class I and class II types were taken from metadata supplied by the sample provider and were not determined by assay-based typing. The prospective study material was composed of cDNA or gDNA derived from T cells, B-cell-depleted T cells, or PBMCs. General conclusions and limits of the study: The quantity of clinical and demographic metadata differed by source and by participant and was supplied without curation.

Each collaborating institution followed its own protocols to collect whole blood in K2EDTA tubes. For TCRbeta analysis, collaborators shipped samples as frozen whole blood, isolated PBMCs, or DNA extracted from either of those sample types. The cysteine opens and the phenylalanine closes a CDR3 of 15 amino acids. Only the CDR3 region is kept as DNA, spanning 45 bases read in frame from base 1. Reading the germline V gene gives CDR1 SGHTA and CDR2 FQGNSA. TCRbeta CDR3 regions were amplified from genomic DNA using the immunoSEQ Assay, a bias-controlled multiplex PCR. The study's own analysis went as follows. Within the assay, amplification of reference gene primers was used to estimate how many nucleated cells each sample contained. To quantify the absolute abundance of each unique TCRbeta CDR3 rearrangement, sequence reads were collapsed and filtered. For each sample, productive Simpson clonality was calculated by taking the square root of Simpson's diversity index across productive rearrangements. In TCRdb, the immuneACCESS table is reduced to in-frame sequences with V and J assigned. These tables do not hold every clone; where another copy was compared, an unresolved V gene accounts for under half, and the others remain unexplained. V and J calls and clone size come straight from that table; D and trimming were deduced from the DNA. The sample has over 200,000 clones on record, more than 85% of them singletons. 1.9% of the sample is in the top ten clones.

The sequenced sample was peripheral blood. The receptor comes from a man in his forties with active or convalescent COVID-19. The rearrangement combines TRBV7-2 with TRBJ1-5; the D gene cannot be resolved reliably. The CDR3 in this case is CASRFGSEGNQPQHF. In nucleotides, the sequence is TGTGCCAGCCGCTTCGGGTCCGAGGGCAATCAGCCCCAGCATTTT. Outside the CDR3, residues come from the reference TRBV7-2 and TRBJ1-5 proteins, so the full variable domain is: GAGVSQSPSNKVTEKGKDVELRCDPISGHTALYWYRQSLGQGLEFLIYFQGNSAPDKSGLPSDRFSAERTGGSVSTLTIQRTQQEDSAVYLCASRFGSEGNQPQHFGDGTRLSIL.